This TCR beta chain was obtained from a study of cytomegalovirus exposure and HLA in healthy donors. Notes on the study in general: Many donors shared some public TCRs, even though most TCR sequences were rare. The finding came from a later analysis; first-cohort TCR clusters tended to co-occur in the roughly 110 validation repertoires.

Only in-frame clones appear in the TCRdb table, and some are missing; sequencing was by immunoSEQ multiplex PCR. The profile shows more than 250,000 clones, 90% of them singletons. Note on this clone: The antigen remains undetermined.

Germline assignment: CDR1 MDHEN and CDR2 SYDVKM. Germline trimming cut 7 bases from V and 2 bases from J; bases unmatched to any gene: 8. The CDR3 runs to 15 residues. The J gene is TRBJ1-5, the V gene TRBV28, with TRBD1 matching over 7 bases. The TCR sequence derives from a woman under 40 in good health and CMV-seronegative. The specimen sequenced was PBMCs. CDR3 nucleotides: TGTGCCAGCACACCCTACAGGGGTGGCAATCAGCCCCAGCATTTT. Protein sequence: CASTPYRGGNQPQHF.